The rows below give T cell receptor beta chains drawn from one sample of a study of vaccination and CD4 T cells after COVID-19. TCRdb reprocessed the PCR reads via MiXCR and lists one record per CDR3 protein. The data show roughly 15,000 distinct CDR3 sequences, with around 50% seen just once and roughly 17% held by the top ten. These receptors' antigens are unknown. Material: CD4+ T cells from blood, cultured in vitro. The receptors were sampled from a human donor who had recovered from COVID-19. Each CDR3 is given with its conserved first and last residue. The order of the fields is V gene, clone size, J gene, D gene, CDR3 protein, CDR3 DNA. The D gene is left open where the match is weak. A clone size is listed for some rows: how often the clone was seen (once, few, many), or a class if it is expanded.

TRBV28	.	TRBJ2-1	TRBD2	CASRTSGNDEQFF	TGTGCCAGCAGGACTAGCGGGAATGATGAGCAGTTCTTC
TRBV20-1	few	TRBJ1-5	TRBD1	CSARDWDRGQPQHF	TGCAGTGCTAGAGATTGGGACAGGGGTCAGCCCCAGCATTTT
TRBV4-1	.	TRBJ2-1	.	CASSHADRTENEQFF	TGCGCCAGCAGCCATGCCGACAGGACGGAAAATGAGCAGTTCTTC
TRBV7-2	.	TRBJ2-3	TRBD1	CASSMRTGVTDTQYF	TGTGCCAGCAGCATGCGGACAGGGGTCACAGATACGCAGTATTTT
TRBV28	.	TRBJ2-2	.	CASSNIGKLFF	TGTGCCAGCAGCAACATCGGGAAGCTGTTTTTT
TRBV19	few	TRBJ1-3	.	CASNSLGAAAGNTIYF	TGTGCCAGTAACTCATTAGGGGCCGCAGCTGGAAACACCATATATTTT
TRBV10-3	.	TRBJ2-7	TRBD2	CAISDGTSGSPWEDEQYF	TGTGCCATCAGTGATGGGACTAGCGGGAGCCCTTGGGAAGACGAGCAGTACTTC
TRBV11-2	.	TRBJ1-1	.	CASSLVGGMGNTEAFF	TGTGCCAGCAGCTTAGTAGGTGGTATGGGGAACACTGAAGCTTTCTTT
TRBV20-1	.	TRBJ1-6	.	CSARDRTRNSPLHF	TGCAGTGCTAGAGATAGAACTCGAAATTCACCCCTCCACTTT
TRBV7-6	.	TRBJ2-5	.	CASSTGTASWETQYF	TGTGCCAGCAGCACCGGGACCGCTAGCTGGGAGACCCAGTACTTC
TRBV27	few	TRBJ2-2	TRBD1	CASSLDRGDTGELFF	TGTGCCAGCAGTCTGGACAGGGGCGACACCGGGGAGCTGTTTTTT
TRBV28	.	TRBJ1-6	.	CASTRALGPNSPLHF	TGTGCCAGTACCAGGGCCCTCGGCCCCAATTCACCCCTCCACTTT
TRBV5-4	.	TRBJ2-3	.	CASSTDPTGEGAQYF	TGTGCCAGCAGCACCGACCCCACAGGGGAGGGAGCGCAGTATTTT
TRBV12-3/TRBV12-4	few	TRBJ1-2	.	CASSQANYGYTF	TGTGCCAGCAGCCAGGCAAACTATGGCTACACCTTC
TRBV20-1	few	TRBJ1-2	.	CSARKDIRIYGYTF	TGCAGTGCTAGGAAGGACATTCGGATCTATGGCTACACCTTC
TRBV10-3	once	TRBJ2-7	.	CAISEEMPYEQYF	TGTGCCATCAGTGAAGAGATGCCCTACGAGCAGTACTTC
TRBV7-6	few	TRBJ1-3	.	CASSPTAGGNTIYF	TGTGCCAGCAGCCCAACGGCGGGCGGAAACACCATATATTTT
TRBV6-1	.	TRBJ1-5	.	CASSQYSNQPQHF	TGTGCCAGCAGTCAATATAGCAATCAGCCCCAGCATTTT
TRBV19	.	TRBJ2-3	.	CASSNERADTQYF	TGTGCCAGTAGCAACGAGCGGGCAGATACGCAGTATTTT
TRBV30	.	TRBJ1-6	TRBD1	CAWSRGGRSYNSPLHF	TGTGCCTGGAGCAGGGGGGGCCGCTCCTATAATTCACCCCTCCACTTT
TRBV2	.	TRBJ1-5	.	CASSEKTRGQPQHF	TGTGCCAGCAGTGAAAAGACTCGGGGTCAGCCCCAGCATTTT
TRBV2	.	TRBJ2-1	.	CASKFYNEQFF	TGTGCCAGCAAGTTCTACAATGAGCAGTTCTTC
TRBV19	medium-sized	TRBJ1-5	.	CASSVDSYNQPQHF	TGTGCCAGTAGTGTAGACAGCTATAATCAGCCCCAGCATTTT
TRBV12-3/TRBV12-4	.	TRBJ1-6	.	CASSQGRAGSPLHF	TGTGCCAGCAGCCAAGGGAGGGCGGGCTCACCCCTCCACTTT
TRBV6-1	.	TRBJ1-2	.	CASSEAAWGYTF	TGTGCCAGCAGTGAAGCGGCTTGGGGCTACACCTTC
TRBV7-6	.	TRBJ2-5	.	CASSLEGSTVETQYF	TGTGCCAGCAGCTTAGAGGGCAGTACCGTGGAGACCCAGTACTTC